Each of the 23 T cell receptor beta chains below was sequenced from the same sample in a study of cytomegalovirus exposure and HLA in healthy donors. Primers: 60 Vbeta forward and 13 Jbeta reverse. Sequenced by immunoSEQ multiplex PCR; TCRdb stores in-frame clones only, minus some. The sample has tens of thousands of clones, 65% to 85% seen once; the top ten hold roughly 2%. Sequencing input: PBMCs. The receptor set was obtained from a young man in good health and CMV-seronegative.

The rearrangement links TRBV30 to TRBJ2-1; 8 bases are shared with TRBD2. Germline values: CDR1 GTSNPN, CDR2 SVGIG (reference sequence). There are 15 residues in the CDR3. J gave up 8 bases and V 5 bases, and 14 bases lay outside the gene matches. This CDR3 reads CAWGSGRGSRDEQFF. The CDR3 nucleotides read TGTGCCTGGGGGAGCGGGAGAGGGTCGAGGGATGAGCAGTTCTTC.

This chain joins TRBV5-4 and TRBJ1-2; 7 bases agree with TRBD1. V was pared by 2 bases and J by 4 bases, with 11 bases of the junction left unmatched. The length of the CDR3 is 16 residues. Germline V gene lookup returns CDR1 SGHNT and CDR2 YYREEE (reference sequence). The CDR3: CASSFPGDSTLYGYTF. CDR3 bases: TGTGCCAGCAGCTTCCCTGGGGACAGCACTCTCTATGGCTACACCTTC. The full variable domain, its missing parts supplied by reference TRBV5-4 and TRBJ1-2, is ETGVTQSPTHLIKTRGQQVTLRCSSQSGHNTVSWYQQALGQGPQFIFQYYREEENGRGNFPPRFSGLQFPNYSSELNVNALELDDSALYLCASSFPGDSTLYGYTFGSGTRLTVV.

The rearrangement joins TRBV6-1 to TRBJ1-1; 8 bases map to TRBD1. The J segment lost 1 base and the V segment lost 5 bases, leaving 3 bases of the junction unmatched. Germline V gene sequence: CDR1 MNHNS, CDR2 SASEGT. This CDR3 has 14 amino acids. CDR3 in DNA: TGTGCCAGCAGTCTCGACAGGGGGAACACTGAAGCTTTCTTT. Translating gives CASSLDRGNTEAFF.

The V gene is TRBV19, the J gene TRBJ1-2; 8 bases align to TRBD1. With 6 bases clipped from V and 6 bases from J, the junction kept 6 bases outside the gene matches. The CDR3 sequence is 13 residues long. CDR1 is LNHDA, CDR2 SQIVND, per germline (reference sequence). In DNA, the CDR3 is TGTGCCAGTAGGACCGGGACAGGCGATGGCTACACCTTC. Translated, it gives CASRTGTGDGYTF.

V usage is TRBV9 and J usage is TRBJ2-5; 9 bases align to TRBD2. Germline V gene lookup returns CDR1 SGDLS and CDR2 YYNGEE. The CDR3 loop spans 16 amino acids. The trim removed 3 bases at V and 1 base at J, leaving 7 bases unmatched. The CDR3 region has the DNA TGTGCCAGCAGCGGCTCGGCGGGAGGGGGCCAAGAGACCCAGTACTTC. Translation gives CASSGSAGGGQETQYF.

V gene TRBV7-8 combines with J gene TRBJ2-1, with 11 bases aligning to TRBD2. This CDR3 has 16 amino acids. The V segment lost 2 bases and the J segment 7 bases; nucleotides outside the gene matches: 7. In germline, CDR1 is SGHVS, CDR2 FQNEAQ. Here the CDR3 DNA reads TGTGCCAGCAGCTTACTTAGCGGGAGGGCGGGGAATGAGCAGTTCTTC. Its protein is CASSLLSGRAGNEQFF.

In its sample, this clone was seen a few times. This sequence joins TRBV7-2 and TRBJ2-1; possibly TRBD2 for D (5 bases). The CDR3 covers 15 residues. The germline V and J ends were trimmed by 5 bases and 1 base, with 12 bases remaining between them. Germline lookup yields CDR1 SGHTA and CDR2 FQGNSA. Here the CDR3 reads CASSQDKRSYNEQFF. In nucleotides, the CDR3 is TGTGCCAGCAGCCAAGATAAGCGGTCCTACAATGAGCAGTTCTTC.

Concerning this clone: The sample carries other DNA sequences with the same CDR3. The chain has TRBV5-6 and TRBJ2-7; 12 bases line up with TRBD2. The V gene's germline CDR1 is SGHDT and CDR2 YYEEEE. Trimming cost V 4 bases and J 1 base; bases outside gene matches: 6. This CDR3 is built from 16 residues. The CDR3 sequence is CASSGTSGRMSYEQYF. In nucleotides, the CDR3 is TGTGCCAGCAGCGGAACTAGCGGGAGGATGTCCTACGAGCAGTACTTC.

The V and J genes are TRBV5-6 and TRBJ1-5; D gene ambiguous. CDR1 is SGHDT, CDR2 YYEEEE, per germline. The V end was cut by 0 bases, the J end by 6 bases, with 7 bases between. The length of the CDR3 is 13 residues. The chain's CDR3 is CASSLGGGQPQHF. The CDR3 DNA follows: TGTGCCAGCAGCTTGGGCGGAGGTCAGCCCCAGCATTTT.

The chain uses TRBV29-1 and TRBJ2-7; tentative D call: TRBD2 (5 bases). The CDR3 contains 12 residues. The germline V gene encodes CDR1 SQVTM and CDR2 ANQGSEA. V lost 7 bases and J lost 5, with 15 bases in between. CDR3 bases: TGCAGCGCTGGGAGATTCGGAGACGAGCAGTACTTC. It codes for CSAGRFGDEQYF.

On this clone: One junction end does not reproduce the germline sequence, and a read error may be involved. The genes are TRBV7-7 and TRBJ2-5; 15 bases fit TRBD2. Germline CDR1 reads SSHAT; CDR2 reads FNYEAQ (reference sequence). The CDR3 totals 15 residues. CDR3 amino acids: CASSSGTSGRETQYF. The CDR3 DNA sequence: TGTGCTAGCAGCTCAGGGACTAGCGGGAGGGAGACCCAGTACTTC.

This clone appeared a few times. V and J are TRBV5-6 and TRBJ1-1; no definite D call. Germline CDR1 is SGHDT and CDR2 is YYEEEE. This CDR3 comprises 14 residues. V was clipped by 0 bases and J by 5 bases, with 11 bases between them. CDR3 bases: TGTGCCAGCAGCTTGGAGAGGGTCCGGACTGAAGCTTTCTTT. As protein: CASSLERVRTEAFF. The variable domain in full, with the rest retrieved from reference TRBV5-6 and TRBJ1-1, is DAGVTQSPTHLIKTRGQQVTLRCSPKSGHDTVSWYQQALGQGPQFIFQYYEEEERQRGNFPDRFSGHQFPNYSSELNVNALLLGDSALYLCASSLERVRTEAFFGQGTRLTVV.

The chain employs TRBV27 and TRBJ2-2; tentatively, D is TRBD2 (5 bases). V was cut by 8 bases and J by 6 bases, with 13 bases left in between. The CDR3 totals 13 residues. Germline CDR1 and CDR2: MNHEY and SMNVEV (reference sequence). The CDR3 loop is CASGGSPPGELFF. DNA for the CDR3: TGTGCCAGCGGAGGATCGCCCCCCGGGGAGCTGTTTTTT.

The chain carries TRBV14 and TRBJ1-1, with a weak D call TRBD1 (6 bases). Trimming shortened V by 2 bases and J by 1 base, and 11 bases separated the two germline ends. Germline CDR1 SGHDN, CDR2 FVKESK. CDR3 length: 15 amino acids. CDR3: CASSQIRGRNTEAFF. The CDR3 bases are TGTGCCAGCAGCCAAATCAGGGGTCGGAACACTGAAGCTTTCTTT.

In its sample, this clone was seen once. The chain recombines TRBV25-1 with TRBJ1-4; TRBD1 matches 9 bases. Germline lookup yields CDR1 MGHDK and CDR2 SYGVNS. V lost 4 bases to trimming and J lost 0 bases; unmatched junction nucleotides: 6. The length of the CDR3 is 17 residues. CDR3 loop: CASSANRGHATNEKLFF. The CDR3 DNA follows: TGTGCCAGCAGTGCAAACAGGGGGCATGCAACTAATGAAAAACTGTTTTTT.

This chain uses TRBV30 with TRBJ2-3; TRBD2 aligns across 11 bases. Looked up from germline, CDR1 is GTSNPN and CDR2 is SVGIG (reference sequence). J lost 0 bases, V lost 3 bases, and 5 bases had no gene match. This CDR3 has 16 residues. The CDR3 nucleotides read TGTGCCTGGAGGGTTAGCGGGAGGGCCAGCACAGATACGCAGTATTTT. Its translation: CAWRVSGRASTDTQYF.

This clone turned up a few times. This chain connects TRBV7-9 to TRBJ2-5, with 7 bases aligning to TRBD2. Per germline, CDR1 SEHNR and CDR2 FQNEAQ (reference sequence). The V and J ends lost 0 bases and 3 bases, in that order; junction bases with no gene match: 1. This CDR3 is built from 14 residues. CDR3 amino acids: CASSLAAGEETQYF. CDR3 nucleotide sequence: TGTGCCAGCAGCTTAGCCGCGGGAGAAGAGACCCAGTACTTC. The full variable domain, with the rest looked up from reference TRBV7-9 and TRBJ2-5, is DTGVSQNPRHKITKRGQNVTFRCDPISEHNRLYWYRQTLGQGPEFLTYFQNEAQLEKSRLLSDRFSAERPKGSFSTLEIQRTEQGDSAMYLCASSLAAGEETQYFGPGTRLLVL.

This chain joins TRBV2 and TRBJ1-5; D ambiguous. This CDR3 has 12 residues. With 7 bases removed from V and 3 bases from J, the gap between germline ends came to 7 bases. CDR1 is SNHLY and CDR2 is FYNNEI in the germline V gene. CDR3 in DNA: TGTGCCAGCACCGTTTACAATCAGCCCCAGCATTTT. It encodes CASTVYNQPQHF. The full variable domain, completed using reference TRBV2 and TRBJ1-5, is EPEVTQTPSHQVTQMGQEVILRCVPISNHLYFYWYRQILGQKVEFLVSFYNNEISEKSEIFDDQFSVERPDGSNFTLKIRSTKLEDSAMYFCASTVYNQPQHFGDGTRLSIL.

The gene calls are TRBV19 and TRBJ1-1; 8 bases agree with TRBD1. The J segment lost 4 bases and the V segment lost 7 bases, leaving 17 bases of the junction unmatched. This CDR3 comprises 17 residues. Germline assignment: CDR1 LNHDA and CDR2 SQIVND (reference sequence). The CDR3 is CASTYKPLRGRSTEAFF. For the CDR3, the DNA is TGTGCCAGTACGTATAAACCACTCAGGGGGCGTAGCACTGAAGCTTTCTTT. The variable domain in full, with the rest retrieved from reference TRBV19 and TRBJ1-1, is DGGITQSPKYLFRKEGQNVTLSCEQNLNHDAMYWYRQDPGQGLRLIYYSQIVNDFQKGDIAEGYSVSREKKESFPLTVTSAQKNPTAFYLCASTYKPLRGRSTEAFFGQGTRLTVV.

V and J are TRBV5-6 and TRBJ2-5; possible D gene TRBD1, 5 bases. The germline CDR1 and CDR2 sequences are SGHDT and YYEEEE. CDR3 length: 14 amino acids. V lost 1 base to trimming and J lost 3 bases, with 10 bases between them. CDR3 in DNA: TGTGCCAGCAGCTTGCAGGGTTCGAAAGAGACCCAGTACTTC. Encoded protein: CASSLQGSKETQYF.

The chain employs TRBV27 and TRBJ2-3, with 7 bases matching TRBD2. The ends lost 3 bases at V and 0 bases at J; junction bases unmatched: 3. CDR1 is MNHEY and CDR2 is SMNVEV in the germline V gene (reference sequence). The CDR3 is made up of 15 amino acids. The CDR3 region is CASSFQRESTDTQYF. The CDR3 nucleotides are TGTGCCAGCAGTTTTCAGCGGGAAAGCACAGATACGCAGTATTTT.

The chain uses TRBV6-5 and TRBJ2-7; tentatively, D is TRBD2 (6 bases). Trimming stripped 6 bases from V and 3 bases from J, with 15 bases between. Germline CDR1 reads MNHEY; CDR2 reads SVGAGI. The CDR3 loop spans 14 amino acids. CDR3 loop: CASRPRERFYEQYF. The CDR3 DNA reads as TGTGCCAGCAGACCTCGGGAGCGTTTCTACGAGCAGTACTTC.

This clone showed up just a few times. This chain links TRBV4-2 with TRBJ2-7; TRBD1 agrees at 9 bases. Germline CDR1 reads LGHNA; CDR2 reads YNFKEQ. The CDR3 length is 16 residues. With 3 bases clipped from V and 3 bases from J, the junction kept 9 bases outside the gene matches. The CDR3 is CASSQGDRVELYEQYF. The CDR3 nucleotides read TGTGCCAGCAGCCAGGGGGACAGGGTAGAACTCTACGAGCAGTACTTC.